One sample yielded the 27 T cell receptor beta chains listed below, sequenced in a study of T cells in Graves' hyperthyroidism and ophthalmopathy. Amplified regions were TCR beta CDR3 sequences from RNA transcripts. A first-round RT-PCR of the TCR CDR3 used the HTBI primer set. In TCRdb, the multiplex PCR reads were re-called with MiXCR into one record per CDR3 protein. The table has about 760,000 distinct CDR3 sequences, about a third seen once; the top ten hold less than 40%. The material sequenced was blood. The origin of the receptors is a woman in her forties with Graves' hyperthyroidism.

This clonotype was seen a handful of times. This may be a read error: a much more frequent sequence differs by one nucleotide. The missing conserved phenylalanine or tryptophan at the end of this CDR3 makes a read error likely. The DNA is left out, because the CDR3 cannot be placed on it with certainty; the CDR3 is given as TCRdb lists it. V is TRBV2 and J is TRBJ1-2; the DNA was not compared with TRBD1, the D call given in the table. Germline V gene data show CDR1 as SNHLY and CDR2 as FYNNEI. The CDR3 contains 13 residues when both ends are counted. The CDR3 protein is CASSEANSGQGHL.

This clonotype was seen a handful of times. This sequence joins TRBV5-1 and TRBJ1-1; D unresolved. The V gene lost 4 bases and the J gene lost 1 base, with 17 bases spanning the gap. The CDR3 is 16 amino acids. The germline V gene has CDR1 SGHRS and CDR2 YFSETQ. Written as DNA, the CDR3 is TGCGCCAGCAGCCCCACCTTGGTGACTGGGAACACTGAAGCTTTCTTT. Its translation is CASSPTLVTGNTEAFF.

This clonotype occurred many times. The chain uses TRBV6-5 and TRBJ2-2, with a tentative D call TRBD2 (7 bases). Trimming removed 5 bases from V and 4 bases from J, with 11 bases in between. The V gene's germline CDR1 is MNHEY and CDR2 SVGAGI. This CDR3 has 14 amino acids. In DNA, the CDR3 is TGTGCCAGCAGTCGGGGGGCGGCCACCGGGGAGCTGTTTTTT. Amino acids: CASSRGAATGELFF.

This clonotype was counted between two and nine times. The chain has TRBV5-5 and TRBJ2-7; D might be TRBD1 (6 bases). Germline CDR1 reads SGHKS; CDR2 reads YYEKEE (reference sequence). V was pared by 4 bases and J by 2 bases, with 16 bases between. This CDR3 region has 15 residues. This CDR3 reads CASSQGYSGAYEQYF. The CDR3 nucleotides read TGTGCCAGCAGCCAGGGGTACTCCGGAGCCTACGAGCAGTACTTC.

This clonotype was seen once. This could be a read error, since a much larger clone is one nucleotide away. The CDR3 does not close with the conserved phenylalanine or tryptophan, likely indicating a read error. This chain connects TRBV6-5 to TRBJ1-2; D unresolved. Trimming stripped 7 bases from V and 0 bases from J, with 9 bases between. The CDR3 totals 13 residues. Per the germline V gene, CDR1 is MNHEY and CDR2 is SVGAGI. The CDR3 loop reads CASTARTNYGYTS. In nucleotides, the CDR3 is TGTGCCAGCACGGCCAGGACTAACTATGGCTACACCTCC.

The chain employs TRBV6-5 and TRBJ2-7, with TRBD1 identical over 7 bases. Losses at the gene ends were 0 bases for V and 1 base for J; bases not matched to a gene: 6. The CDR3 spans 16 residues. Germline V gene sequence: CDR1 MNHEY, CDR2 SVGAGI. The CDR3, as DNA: TGTGCCAGCAGTTACTCTACTACGGGACAGTCCTACGAGCAGTACTTC. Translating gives CASSYSTTGQSYEQYF.

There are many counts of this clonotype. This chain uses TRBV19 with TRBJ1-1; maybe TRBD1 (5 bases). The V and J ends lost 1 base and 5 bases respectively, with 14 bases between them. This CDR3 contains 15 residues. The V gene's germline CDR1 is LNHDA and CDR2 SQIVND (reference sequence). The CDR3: CASSIAGRERTEAFF. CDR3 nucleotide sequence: TGTGCCAGTAGTATAGCTGGCAGGGAACGGACTGAAGCTTTCTTT.

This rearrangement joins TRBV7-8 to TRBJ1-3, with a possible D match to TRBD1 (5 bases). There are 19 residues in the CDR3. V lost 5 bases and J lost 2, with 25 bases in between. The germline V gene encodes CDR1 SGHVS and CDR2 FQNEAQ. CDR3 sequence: CASSPLGGAQVGAGNTIYF. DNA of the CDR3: TGTGCCAGCAGCCCGCTCGGAGGGGCACAAGTAGGAGCTGGAAACACCATATATTTT.

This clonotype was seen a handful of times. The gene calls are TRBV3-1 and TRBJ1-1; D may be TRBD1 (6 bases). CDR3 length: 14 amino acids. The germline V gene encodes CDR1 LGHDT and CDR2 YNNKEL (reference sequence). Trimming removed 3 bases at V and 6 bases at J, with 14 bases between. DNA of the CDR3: TGTGCCAGCAGCCAGGGCCTTAACAGGGCTGAAGCTTTCTTT. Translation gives CASSQGLNRAEAFF.

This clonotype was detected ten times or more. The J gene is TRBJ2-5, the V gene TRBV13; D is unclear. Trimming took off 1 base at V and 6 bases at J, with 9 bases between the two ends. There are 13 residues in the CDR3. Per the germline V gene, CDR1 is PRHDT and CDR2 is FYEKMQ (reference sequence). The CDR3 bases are TGTGCCAGCAGCTTAGCGCCCCGGCAGACCCAGTACTTC. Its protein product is CASSLAPRQTQYF.

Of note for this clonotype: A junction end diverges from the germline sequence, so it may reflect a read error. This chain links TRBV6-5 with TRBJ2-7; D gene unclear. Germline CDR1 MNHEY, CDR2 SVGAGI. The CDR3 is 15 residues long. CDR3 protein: CASSLVSGVLHERYF. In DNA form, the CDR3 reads TGTGCCAGCAGTTTAGTATCTGGGGTTCTCCACGAGCGGTACTTC.

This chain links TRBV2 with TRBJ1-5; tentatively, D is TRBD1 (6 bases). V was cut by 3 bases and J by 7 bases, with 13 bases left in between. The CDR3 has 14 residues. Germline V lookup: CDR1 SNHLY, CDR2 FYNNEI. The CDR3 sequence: CASSDEGVGQPQHF. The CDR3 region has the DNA TGTGCCAGCAGTGACGAGGGGGTTGGGCAGCCCCAGCATTTT.

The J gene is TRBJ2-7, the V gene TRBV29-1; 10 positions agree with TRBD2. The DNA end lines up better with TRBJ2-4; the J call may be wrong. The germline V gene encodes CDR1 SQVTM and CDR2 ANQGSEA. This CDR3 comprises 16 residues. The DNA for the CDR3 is TGCAGCGAAGGGGGACTAGCGAATACGGCCAAAAACATTCAGTACTTC. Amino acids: CSEGGLANTAKNIQYF.

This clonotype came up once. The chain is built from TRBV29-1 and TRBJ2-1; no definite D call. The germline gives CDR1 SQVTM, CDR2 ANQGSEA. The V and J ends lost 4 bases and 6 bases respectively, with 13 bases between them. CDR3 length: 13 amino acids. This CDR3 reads CSVALDFGNEQFF. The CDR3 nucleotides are TGCAGCGTTGCCCTGGATTTCGGCAATGAGCAGTTCTTC.

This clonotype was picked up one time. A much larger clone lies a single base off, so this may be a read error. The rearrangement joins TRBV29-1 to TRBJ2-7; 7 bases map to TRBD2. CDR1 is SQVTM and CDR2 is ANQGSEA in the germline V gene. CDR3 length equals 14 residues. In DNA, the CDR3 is TGCAGCGTTGATGGTCTAGCGGAAAACTACGATCAGTACTTC. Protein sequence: CSVDGLAENYDQYF.

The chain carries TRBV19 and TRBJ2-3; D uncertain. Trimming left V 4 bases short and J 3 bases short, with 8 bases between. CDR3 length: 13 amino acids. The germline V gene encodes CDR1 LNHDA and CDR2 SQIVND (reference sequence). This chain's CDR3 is CASSTQGTDTQYF. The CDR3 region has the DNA TGTGCCAGTAGTACCCAAGGTACAGATACGCAGTATTTT.

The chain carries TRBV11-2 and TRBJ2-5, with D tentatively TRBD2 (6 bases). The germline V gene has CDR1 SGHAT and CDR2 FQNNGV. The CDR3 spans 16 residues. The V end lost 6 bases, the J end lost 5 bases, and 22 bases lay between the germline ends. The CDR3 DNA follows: TGTGCCAGCAGAAAAATCGGGACCTCAGGGAGGGAGACCCAGTACTTC. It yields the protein CASRKIGTSGRETQYF. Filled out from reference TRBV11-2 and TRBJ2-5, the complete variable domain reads EAGVAQSPRYKIIEKRQSVAFWCNPISGHATLYWYQQILGQGPKLLIQFQNNGVVDDSQLPKDRFSAERLKGVDSTLKIQPAKLEDSAVYLCASRKIGTSGRETQYFGPGTRLLVL.

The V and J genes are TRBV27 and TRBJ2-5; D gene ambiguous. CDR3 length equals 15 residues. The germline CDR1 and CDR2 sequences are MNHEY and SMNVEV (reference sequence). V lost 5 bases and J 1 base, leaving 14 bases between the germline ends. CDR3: CASSPRATIQETQYF. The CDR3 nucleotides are TGTGCCAGCAGTCCAAGGGCTACGATCCAAGAGACCCAGTACTTC.

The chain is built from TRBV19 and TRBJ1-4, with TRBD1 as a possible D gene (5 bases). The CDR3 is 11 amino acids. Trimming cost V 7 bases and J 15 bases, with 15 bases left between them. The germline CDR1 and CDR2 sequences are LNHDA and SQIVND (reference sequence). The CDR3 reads CASTGTLPVFF. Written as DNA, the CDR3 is TGTGCCAGTACTGGGACCCTGCCGGTGTTTTTT.

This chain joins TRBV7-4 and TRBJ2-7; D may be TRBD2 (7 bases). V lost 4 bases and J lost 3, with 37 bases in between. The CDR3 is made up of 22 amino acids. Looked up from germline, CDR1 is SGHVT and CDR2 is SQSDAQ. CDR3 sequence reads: CASSWNRVKEGAGPIRDYEQYF. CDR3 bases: TGTGCCAGCAGCTGGAACAGGGTGAAGGAAGGAGCGGGGCCCATAAGGGACTACGAGCAGTACTTC.

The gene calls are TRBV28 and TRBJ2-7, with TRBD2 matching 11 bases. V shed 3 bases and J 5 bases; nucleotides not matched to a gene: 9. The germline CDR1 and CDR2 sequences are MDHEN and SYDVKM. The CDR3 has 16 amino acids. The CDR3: CASSFLLAGASDEQYF. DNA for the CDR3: TGTGCCAGCAGTTTCTTACTAGCGGGAGCGAGCGACGAGCAGTACTTC.

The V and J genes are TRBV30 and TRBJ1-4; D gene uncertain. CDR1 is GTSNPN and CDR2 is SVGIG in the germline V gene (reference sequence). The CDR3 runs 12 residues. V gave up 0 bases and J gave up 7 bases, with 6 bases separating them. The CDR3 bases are TGTGCCTGGAGTGTTATCCGTGAAAAACTGTTTTTT. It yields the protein CAWSVIREKLFF.

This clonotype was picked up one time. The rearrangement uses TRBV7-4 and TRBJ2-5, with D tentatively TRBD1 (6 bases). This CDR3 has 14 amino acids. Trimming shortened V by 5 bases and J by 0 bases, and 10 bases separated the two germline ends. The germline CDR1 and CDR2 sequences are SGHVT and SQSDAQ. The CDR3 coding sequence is TGTGCCAGCAGCGCGCAGGGGAACCAAGAGACCCAGTACTTC. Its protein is CASSAQGNQETQYF. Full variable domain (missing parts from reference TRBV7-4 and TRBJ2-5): GAGVSQSPRYKVAKRGRDVALRCDSISGHVTLYWYRQTLGQGSEVLTYSQSDAQRDKSGRPSGRFSAERPERSVSTLKIQRTEQGDSAVYLCASSAQGNQETQYFGPGTRLLVL.

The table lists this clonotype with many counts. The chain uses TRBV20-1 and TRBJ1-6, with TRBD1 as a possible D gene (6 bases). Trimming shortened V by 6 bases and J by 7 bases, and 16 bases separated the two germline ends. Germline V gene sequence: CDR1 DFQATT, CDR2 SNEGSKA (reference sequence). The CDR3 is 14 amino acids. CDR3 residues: CSAPGPGDNSPLHF. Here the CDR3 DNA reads TGCAGTGCCCCAGGCCCAGGGGACAATTCACCCCTCCACTTT.

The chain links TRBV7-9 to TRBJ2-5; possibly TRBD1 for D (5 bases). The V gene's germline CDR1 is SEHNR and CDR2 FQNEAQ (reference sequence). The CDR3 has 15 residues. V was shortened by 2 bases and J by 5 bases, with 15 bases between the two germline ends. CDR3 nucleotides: TGTGCCAGCAGCTTATCGTCAGGGTCCTGGGAGACCCAGTACTTC. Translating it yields CASSLSSGSWETQYF.

In DNA, the CDR3 is TGTGCCAGCAGGGCTACAACACAGCCCCAGCATTTT. It translates to CASRATTQPQHF. This chain uses TRBV7-8 with TRBJ1-5, with D hard to call. Germline loops: CDR1 SGHVS, CDR2 FQNEAQ. This CDR3 has 12 amino acids. V dropped 6 bases and J dropped 7 bases, with 10 bases sitting between them. The variable domain in full, with the rest retrieved from reference TRBV7-8 and TRBJ1-5, is GAGVSQSPRYKVAKRGQDVALRCDPISGHVSLFWYQQALGQGPEFLTYFQNEAQLDKSGLPSDRFFAERPEGSVSTLKIQRTQQEDSAVYLCASRATTQPQHFGDGTRLSIL.

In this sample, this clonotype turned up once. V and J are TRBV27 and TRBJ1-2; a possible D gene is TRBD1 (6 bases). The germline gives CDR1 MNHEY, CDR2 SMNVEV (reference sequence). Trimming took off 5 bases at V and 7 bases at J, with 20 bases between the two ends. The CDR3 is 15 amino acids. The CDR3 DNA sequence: TGTGCCAGCAGTCCTCCCCCGGGAGGGGGAGGTGGCTACACCTTC. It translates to CASSPPPGGGGGYTF.